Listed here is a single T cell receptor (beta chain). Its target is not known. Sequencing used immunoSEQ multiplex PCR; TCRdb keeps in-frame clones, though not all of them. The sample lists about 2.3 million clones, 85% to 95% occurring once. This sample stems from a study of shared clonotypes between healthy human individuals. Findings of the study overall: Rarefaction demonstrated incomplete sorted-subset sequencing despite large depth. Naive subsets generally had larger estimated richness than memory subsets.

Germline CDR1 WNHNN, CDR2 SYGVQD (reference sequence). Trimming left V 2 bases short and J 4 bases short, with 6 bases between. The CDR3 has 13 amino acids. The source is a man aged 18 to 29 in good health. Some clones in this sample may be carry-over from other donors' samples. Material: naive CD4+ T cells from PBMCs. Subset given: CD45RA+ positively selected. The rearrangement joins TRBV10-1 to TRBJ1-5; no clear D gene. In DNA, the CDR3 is TGCGCCAGCAGTGAGGGACGGAATCAGCCCCAGCATTTT. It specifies CASSEGRNQPQHF.